This T cell receptor beta chain was observed in a study of blood T cell repertoires in COVID-19. Overall study context: The study drew acute and convalescent COVID-19 samples from the United States, Italy and Spain. The cDNA or gDNA used as material had been derived from T cells, B-cell-depleted T cells, or PBMCs.

V was trimmed by 5 bases and J by 4 bases, leaving 8 bases between them. Germline CDR1 is SGHVS and CDR2 is FQNEAQ. CDR3 length: 12 residues. TCRdb's copy holds only in-frame clones and misses some; the assay was immunoSEQ multiplex PCR. The table has about 340,000 clones, around 90% seen once. The chain has TRBV7-8 and TRBJ1-1; no reliable D call. The TCR was taken from a woman aged 30 to 39 who had recovered from COVID-19. The sequenced material came from PBMCs or T cells enriched from blood (not recorded which). The CDR3 DNA reads TGTGCCAGCAGCCGCCGGAGCACTGAAGCTTTCTTT. Encoded protein: CASSRRSTEAFF.